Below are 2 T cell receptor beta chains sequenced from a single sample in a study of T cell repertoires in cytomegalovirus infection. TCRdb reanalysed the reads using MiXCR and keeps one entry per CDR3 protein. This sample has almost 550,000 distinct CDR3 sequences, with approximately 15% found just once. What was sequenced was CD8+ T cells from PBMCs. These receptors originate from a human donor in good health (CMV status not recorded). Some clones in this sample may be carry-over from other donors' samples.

CDR3 nucleotide sequence: TGTGCCAGCAGCAATTCCGGGACCTTGGTATCCTACGAGCAGTACTTC. Protein sequence: CASSNSGTLVSYEQYF. The chain employs TRBV12-3 or TRBV12-4 and TRBJ2-7; D may correspond to TRBD1 or TRBD2 (5 bases each). The CDR3 loop spans 16 amino acids. V lost 6 bases and J 1 base, leaving 19 bases between the germline ends.

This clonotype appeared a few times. The CDR3 DNA reads as TGTGCCAGCAGTTCACTAGTGGAGGAGCAGTTCTTC. Amino acid sequence: CASSSLVEEQFF. The rearrangement uses TRBV27 and TRBJ2-1, with D perhaps matching TRBD2 (5 bases). The CDR3 has 12 residues. Trimming cost V 4 bases and J 10 bases, with 11 bases left between them. Germline CDR1 reads MNHEY; CDR2 reads SMNVEV (reference sequence).